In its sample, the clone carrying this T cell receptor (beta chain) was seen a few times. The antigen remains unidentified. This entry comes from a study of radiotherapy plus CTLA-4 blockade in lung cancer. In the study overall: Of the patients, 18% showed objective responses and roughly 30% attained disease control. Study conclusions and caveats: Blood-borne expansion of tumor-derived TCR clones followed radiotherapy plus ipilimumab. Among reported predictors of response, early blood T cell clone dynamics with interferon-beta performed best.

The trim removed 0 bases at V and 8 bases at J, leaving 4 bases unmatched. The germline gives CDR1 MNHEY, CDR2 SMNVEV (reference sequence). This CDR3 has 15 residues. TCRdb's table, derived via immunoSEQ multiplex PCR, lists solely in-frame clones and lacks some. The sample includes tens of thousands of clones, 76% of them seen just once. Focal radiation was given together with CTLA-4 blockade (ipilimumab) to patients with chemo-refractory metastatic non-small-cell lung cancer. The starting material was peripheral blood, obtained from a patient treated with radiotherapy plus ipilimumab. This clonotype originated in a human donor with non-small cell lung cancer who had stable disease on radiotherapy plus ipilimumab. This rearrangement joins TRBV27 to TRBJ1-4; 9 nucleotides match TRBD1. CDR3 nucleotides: TGTGCCAGCAGTTTATCTGGGACAGGGCAAGAAAAACTGTTTTTT. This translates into CASSLSGTGQEKLFF.